Listed below are T cell receptor beta chains from one sample, sequenced in a study of technical replicates of blood from a few donors. Sequencing was performed with immunoSEQ multiplex PCR; in TCRdb, only in-frame clones are kept and a portion is missing. This table holds 76,000 or so clones, around 90% found once. What was sequenced was T cells isolated from PBMCs. These receptors were collected from a human donor in good health. The CDR3 runs from the conserved cysteine through the conserved F or W. D genes are given only for firm matches. Size values are once, few and many counts, or a class for expanded clones, and some rows have none.

CDR3nt,CDR3aa,j_gene,abundance,d_gene,v_gene
TGTGCCAGCAGCTTAACCGGGACTAGCGGCCATACGCAGTATTTT,CASSLTGTSGHTQYF,TRBJ2-3,.,TRBD2,TRBV7-3
TGTGCCAGCAGCCAAGTGGTGCGGCGGGGGGGCCCAGATACGCAGTATTTT,CASSQVVRRGGPDTQYF,TRBJ2-3,.,TRBD2,TRBV4-2
TGTGCCAGCAGCCAGCCAGCTAGCGGAGATAAAGAGACCCAGTACTTC,CASSQPASGDKETQYF,TRBJ2-5,.,TRBD2,TRBV4-2
TGTGCCAGCAGCTTACCACTCTACGAGCAGTACTTC,CASSLPLYEQYF,TRBJ2-7,.,.,TRBV11-2
TGTGCCAACTCAGGGCTCGGGGCCAACGTCCTGACTTTC,CANSGLGANVLTF,TRBJ2-6,.,.,TRBV7-7
TGTGCCAGCAGCTTAGGCGGCAACCCCGGGGAAGGAGCGTACGAGCAGTACTTC,CASSLGGNPGEGAYEQYF,TRBJ2-7,.,.,TRBV13
TGCGCCAGCAGCTTGGAGAGCGGGGGGGCCCGCGAGACCCAGTACTTC,CASSLESGGARETQYF,TRBJ2-5,.,TRBD2,TRBV5-1
TGTGCCAGCAGCGTAGGTTACACCGGCACAGATACGCAGTATTTT,CASSVGYTGTDTQYF,TRBJ2-3,.,.,TRBV9
TGTGCCAGCAGCTACCTAGCGGGATCCGGTGAGCAGTTCTTC,CASSYLAGSGEQFF,TRBJ2-1,.,TRBD2,TRBV7-9
TGTGCCAGCAGCGCGACAGGAAACACTGAAGCTTTCTTT,CASSATGNTEAFF,TRBJ1-1,.,.,TRBV28
TGTGCCAGCAGCTGGGACATCAACACTGAAGCTTTCTTT,CASSWDINTEAFF,TRBJ1-1,few,.,TRBV5-8
TGTGCCAGCAGCCCCTCTACCAGACGCGGGGAGACCCAGTACTTC,CASSPSTRRGETQYF,TRBJ2-5,.,.,TRBV7-9
TGCGCCAGCAGCTTGGAGGGGGGGACATATGCTGACATTCAGTACTTC,CASSLEGGTYADIQYF,TRBJ2-4,.,.,TRBV5-1
TGTGCCAGCAGTGATGAGTGGGGCTACACCTTC,CASSDEWGYTF,TRBJ1-2,once,.,TRBV2
TGTGCCAGCACCCAGGCCGCCTATGGCTACACCTTC,CASTQAAYGYTF,TRBJ1-2,.,.,TRBV5-8
TGTGCCAGCAGCGAGGCGGGGGGGCAGGACGAGCAGTACTTC,CASSEAGGQDEQYF,TRBJ2-7,.,TRBD2,TRBV7-9
TGTGCCAGCAGCGGCCAGGACAGCTCGGGTCAGCCCCAGCATTTT,CASSGQDSSGQPQHF,TRBJ1-5,.,.,TRBV5-6
TGTGCCAGCAGTGAATACAGACTAGCGGGAGCTGATACGCAGTATTTT,CASSEYRLAGADTQYF,TRBJ2-3,once,TRBD2,TRBV25-1
TGTGCCAGCTCACCACTGACAGGGCCCTATGGCTACACCTTC,CASSPLTGPYGYTF,TRBJ1-2,.,TRBD1,TRBV18
TGTGCCAGTAGTTCTCTTCCAGGGATGGAAGCTTTCTTT,CASSSLPGMEAFF,TRBJ1-1,.,.,TRBV19
TGTGCCAGCTCATTGGGACAGGGGACCGGCTGGACCTTC,CASSLGQGTGWTF,TRBJ1-2,.,TRBD1,TRBV18
TGTGCCAGCAGCTTAGGGGCAGGTTCCTCTGGAAACACCATATATTTT,CASSLGAGSSGNTIYF,TRBJ1-3,.,.,TRBV7-8
TGTGCCAGCAAGGGGCCCCGGAACACCGGGGAGCTGTTTTTT,CASKGPRNTGELFF,TRBJ2-2,.,.,TRBV6-1
TGCAGCGCCACAGACGCTATGCGGGAGACCTACGAGCAGTACTTC,CSATDAMRETYEQYF,TRBJ2-7,once,TRBD2,TRBV29-1
TGTGCCAGCAGCTTGGTCGCGACAGGGGGATATAGCAATCAGCCCCAGCATTTT,CASSLVATGGYSNQPQHF,TRBJ1-5,once,TRBD1,TRBV5-5
TGTGCCAGCAGCCTCGGGACTAGCGGTTACAATGAGCAGTTCTTC,CASSLGTSGYNEQFF,TRBJ2-1,.,TRBD2,TRBV13
TGTGCCAGTAGTTCGGAGTTCGGTCTCACCGGGGAGCTGTTTTTT,CASSSEFGLTGELFF,TRBJ2-2,.,.,TRBV19
TGTGCCAGTAGTATTGAAGCGGTCTATAGCAATCAGCCCCAGCATTTT,CASSIEAVYSNQPQHF,TRBJ1-5,.,.,TRBV19